This is a list of T cell receptor beta chains from one sample in a study of T cell changes during pregnancy in multiple sclerosis. Measured with immunoSEQ multiplex PCR; TCRdb has only the in-frame clones, and not every one. The profile shows approximately 90,000 clones, around 92% of them singletons. The sequences come from peripheral blood, collected after pregnancy. These receptors all come from a female donor with multiple sclerosis, enrolled in a pregnancy study. Both conserved end residues are part of each CDR3. D genes are given only for firm matches. Some rows have no size entry. The others give once, few or many, or a class for an expanded clone.

size	J	D	V	CDR3	DNA
NA	TRBJ1-1	TRBD1	TRBV10-2	CASSGQGAEAFF	TGCGCCAGCAGCGGACAGGGGGCGGAAGCTTTCTTT
NA	TRBJ1-2	TRBD1	TRBV5-1	CASSLSGTGVNTF	TGCGCCAGCAGCTTGTCCGGGACAGGGGTTAATACCTTC
NA	TRBJ2-1	TRBD1	TRBV2	CASTAGGRNEQFF	TGTGCCAGCACGGCAGGGGGTCGCAATGAGCAGTTCTTC
NA	TRBJ2-7	NA	TRBV5-1	CASSLAAGLAFYEQYF	TGCGCCAGCAGCTTGGCGGCGGGGCTCGCCTTCTACGAGCAGTACTTC
NA	TRBJ2-7	TRBD1	TRBV10-3	CAIMNRDSLNYEQYF	TGTGCCATCATGAACCGGGACAGCCTAAACTACGAGCAGTACTTC
NA	TRBJ1-5	TRBD1	TRBV29-1	CSVEAGQVDQPQHF	TGCAGCGTTGAAGCGGGACAGGTTGATCAGCCCCAGCATTTT
once	TRBJ2-7	TRBD1	TRBV6-6	CASMGRDRGIYEQYF	TGTGCCAGCATGGGCCGGGACAGGGGGATCTACGAGCAGTACTTC
NA	TRBJ1-2	NA	TRBV27	CASSLSRAGRTSNYGYTF	TGTGCCAGCAGTTTATCGCGGGCAGGTCGAACTAGTAACTATGGCTACACCTTC
NA	TRBJ1-1	TRBD1	TRBV9	CASSVDPGQNYLMNTEAFF	TGTGCCAGCAGCGTAGACCCGGGACAGAACTATCTTATGAACACTGAAGCTTTCTTT
NA	TRBJ2-7	TRBD2	TRBV7-6	CASSLSSGSFEQYF	TGTGCCAGCAGCTTAAGTAGCGGGAGTTTCGAGCAGTACTTC
NA	TRBJ2-5	TRBD1	TRBV5-4	CASSPLGTVKGETQYF	TGTGCCAGCAGCCCTCTAGGGACAGTGAAGGGTGAGACCCAGTACTTC
NA	TRBJ1-5	TRBD1	TRBV6-5	CASRSGTGVNQPQHF	TGTGCCAGCAGATCTGGGACAGGGGTCAATCAGCCCCAGCATTTT
once	TRBJ1-5	TRBD1	TRBV4-2	CASSQGGGGLASQPQHF	TGTGCCAGCAGCCAAGGAGGGGGCGGCTTGGCTTCTCAGCCCCAGCATTTT
NA	TRBJ1-1	NA	TRBV6-5	CASSYGAAMTVTEAFF	TGTGCCAGCAGTTATGGGGCGGCCATGACCGTCACTGAAGCTTTCTTT
NA	TRBJ2-5	NA	TRBV9	CASSVVRGRVQETQYF	TGTGCCAGCAGCGTAGTTCGGGGAAGGGTCCAAGAGACCCAGTACTTC
NA	TRBJ2-5	TRBD2	TRBV10-1	CASSPGTSGQETQYF	TGCGCCAGCAGCCCCGGGACTAGCGGTCAAGAGACCCAGTACTTC
NA	TRBJ1-4	NA	TRBV2	CASSEARRKNEKLFF	TGTGCCAGCAGTGAAGCGCGGAGGAAGAATGAAAAACTGTTTTTT
NA	TRBJ1-1	TRBD1	TRBV15	CATIATGGDIEAFF	TGTGCCACCATCGCGACAGGGGGCGATATTGAAGCTTTCTTT
NA	TRBJ1-2	TRBD1	TRBV2	CASSEDRGHGYTF	TGTGCCAGCAGTGAGGACAGGGGCCATGGCTACACCTTC
NA	TRBJ1-5	NA	TRBV30	CAWSVQAGAQPQHF	TGTGCCTGGAGTGTACAGGCAGGCGCTCAGCCCCAGCATTTT
NA	TRBJ1-2	TRBD1	TRBV7-8	CASSLSPGTGNYGYTF	TGTGCCAGCAGCTTATCTCCCGGGACAGGGAACTATGGCTACACCTTC
NA	TRBJ1-5	TRBD1	TRBV5-6	CASSLKTGQGEPGNQPQHF	TGTGCCAGCAGCTTGAAAACGGGACAGGGGGAGCCTGGCAATCAGCCCCAGCATTTT
NA	TRBJ1-5	NA	TRBV18	CASSPPGGTGNQPQHF	TGTGCCAGCTCACCACCGGGGGGTACCGGCAATCAGCCCCAGCATTTT
NA	TRBJ2-1	TRBD2	TRBV6-6	CASRTEAGTQFF	TGTGCCAGCAGAACGGAAGCGGGGACGCAGTTCTTC
NA	TRBJ1-2	NA	TRBV7-2	CASSSRGTPYGYTF	TGTGCCAGCAGCTCCAGGGGTACCCCCTATGGCTACACCTTC
NA	TRBJ2-3	TRBD2	TRBV19	CASSIDGTSGRDTQYF	TGTGCCAGTAGTATAGACGGGACTAGCGGGAGGGATACGCAGTATTTT
NA	TRBJ2-3	NA	TRBV18	CASSPTSGGTDTQYF	TGTGCCAGCTCACCAACTTCAGGGGGCACAGATACGCAGTATTTT
NA	TRBJ2-7	TRBD2	TRBV7-3	CASSSRGGMPYGQYF	TGTGCCAGCAGCTCACGGGGGGGAATGCCTTATGGGCAGTACTTC
NA	TRBJ2-3	TRBD2	TRBV9	CASSAETGENLAGGSDTQYF	TGTGCCAGCAGCGCTGAGACAGGAGAGAACTTAGCGGGGGGCTCAGATACGCAGTATTTT
once	TRBJ2-5	TRBD2	TRBV6-6	CASSNSGGAAPETQYF	TGTGCCAGCAGTAATAGCGGGGGGGCCGCGCCTGAGACCCAGTACTTC
NA	TRBJ2-3	NA	TRBV9	CASSVDSARDTQYF	TGTGCCAGCAGCGTAGACTCCGCCAGGGATACGCAGTATTTT
NA	TRBJ2-2	TRBD2	TRBV18	CASSPVHTIGTSVSGELFF	TGTGCCAGCTCACCCGTTCACACTATAGGGACTAGCGTCTCCGGGGAGCTGTTTTTT
NA	TRBJ1-1	NA	TRBV21-1	CASSKKGVYRFWDTEAFF	TGTGCCAGCAGCAAAAAAGGGGTGTATAGGTTTTGGGATACTGAAGCTTTCTTT
NA	TRBJ1-2	NA	TRBV5-4	CASSLLKGGIHTF	TGTGCCAGCAGCTTGCTCAAGGGAGGCATCCACACCTTC
NA	TRBJ1-5	NA	TRBV4-2	CASSQGVRDTGGGQPQHF	TGTGCCAGCAGCCAAGGAGTCAGGGACACGGGGGGTGGTCAGCCCCAGCATTTT
NA	TRBJ1-2	TRBD1	TRBV19	CASSRYRGLRRRMDYGYTF	TGTGCCAGTAGTAGATACAGGGGGCTTAGGCGGCGAATGGACTATGGCTACACCTTC
NA	TRBJ1-5	TRBD1	TRBV19	CATKPSPTGTGKQPQHF	TGTGCCACTAAGCCCTCCCCTACCGGGACAGGGAAACAGCCCCAGCATTTT
NA	TRBJ1-1	NA	TRBV5-1	CASSLGGHNTEAFF	TGCGCCAGCAGCTTGGGGGGACACAACACTGAAGCTTTCTTT
NA	TRBJ2-3	NA	TRBV5-8	CASSLAQDTASTDTQYF	TGTGCCAGCAGCTTGGCCCAGGACACCGCTAGCACAGATACGCAGTATTTT
NA	TRBJ1-2	NA	TRBV29-1	CSVATGKGGYTF	TGCAGCGTGGCTACAGGGAAAGGTGGCTACACCTTC
NA	TRBJ1-2	TRBD1	TRBV4-3	CASSHKSGGAREGYTF	TGCGCCAGCAGCCATAAATCAGGGGGCGCACGGGAGGGCTACACCTTC
NA	TRBJ1-2	NA	TRBV9	CASSLNSGYTF	TGTGCCAGCAGCTTAAACAGCGGCTACACCTTC
NA	TRBJ1-6	NA	TRBV19	CASTPGLGWNSPLHF	TGTGCCAGTACCCCAGGGTTGGGGTGGAATTCACCCCTCCACTTT
NA	TRBJ1-6	TRBD1	TRBV7-9	CASVPAPGTENSPLHF	TGTGCCAGCGTTCCCGCGCCCGGGACAGAGAACTCACCCCTCCACTTT
NA	TRBJ1-4	TRBD1	TRBV11-2	CASSFRGRSEKLFF	TGTGCCAGCAGCTTCAGGGGGCGGAGTGAAAAACTGTTTTTT
NA	TRBJ2-5	TRBD2	TRBV5-1	CASSLGAGVGETQYF	TGCGCCAGCAGCTTGGGAGCGGGAGTTGGGGAGACCCAGTACTTC
few	TRBJ1-2	TRBD1	TRBV6-4	CASRAGQAGDGYTF	TGTGCCAGCAGGGCGGGACAGGCGGGGGATGGCTACACCTTC
NA	TRBJ1-2	NA	TRBV30	CAWSVRTALNGYTF	TGTGCCTGGAGTGTACGGACAGCCTTAAATGGCTACACCTTC
NA	TRBJ1-1	NA	TRBV18	CASSPIRGVTEAFF	TGTGCCAGCTCACCAATCAGGGGAGTCACTGAAGCTTTCTTT
NA	TRBJ2-7	TRBD2	TRBV2	CASLGLWGGGNEQYF	TGTGCCAGCTTGGGCCTGTGGGGGGGAGGTAACGAGCAGTACTTC
NA	TRBJ2-1	TRBD2	TRBV6-5	CASSYSRGRGNEQFF	TGTGCCAGCAGTTACTCGAGAGGGAGGGGCAATGAGCAGTTCTTC
NA	TRBJ2-7	TRBD1	TRBV19	CASSGQGNYEQYF	TGTGCCAGTTCCGGACAGGGAAATTACGAGCAGTACTTC
NA	TRBJ1-1	NA	TRBV2	CASKRARNTEAFF	TGTGCCAGCAAAAGAGCCCGAAACACTGAAGCTTTCTTT